This entry describes one TCR beta chain. Per the original methods: Quantification of nucleated cells was approximated via reference gene primer amplification. TCRdb keeps only in-frame clones here, not all; method: immunoSEQ multiplex PCR. V and J calls and clone size are given by that table; D and trimming were obtained from the DNA. The sample yields about 140,000 clones, 79% seen once. Trimming took off 5 bases at V and 8 bases at J, with 13 bases between the two ends. This CDR3 comprises 13 residues. Germline CDR1 and CDR2: SGHNT and YENEEA. These data come from a study of blood T cell repertoires in COVID-19. Study-level background: COVID-19 samples, acute and convalescent, were from the United States, Italy and Spain. In each case, the material was cDNA or gDNA derived from T cells, B-cell-depleted T cells, or PBMCs.

The sequencing input was peripheral blood. The chain links TRBV11-3 to TRBJ2-1, with D tentatively TRBD2 (5 bases). The origin of this receptor is a man aged 50-59 years with active or convalescent COVID-19. Written as DNA, the CDR3 is TGTGCCAGCAGCCAGATAGGGCGGGATGAGCAGTTCTTC. It is translated as CASSQIGRDEQFF.